This TCR beta chain was captured by sequencing in a study of radiotherapy plus CTLA-4 blockade in lung cancer. Profiling relied on immunoSEQ multiplex PCR, and the TCRdb table lists in-frame clones only, not all of them. The sample lists roughly 75,000 clones; 84% were seen once. The receptor comes from a human donor with non-small cell lung cancer who had stable disease on radiotherapy plus ipilimumab. The sequencing here drew on peripheral blood, taken from a patient treated with radiotherapy plus ipilimumab.

This CDR3 is CASSEQAYNSPLHF. In DNA form, the CDR3 reads TGTGCCAGCAGTGAACAGGCTTATAATTCACCCCTCCACTTT. This sequence joins TRBV6-1 and TRBJ1-6; D gene unclear. Germline loops: CDR1 MNHNS, CDR2 SASEGT. The CDR3 sequence is 14 residues long. V dropped 2 bases and J dropped 4 bases, with 6 bases sitting between them.